A single sample gave rise to the 16 T cell receptor beta chains below, sequenced in a study of glioma-infiltrating T cells after dendritic cell vaccination. Sequencing was performed with immunoSEQ multiplex PCR; in TCRdb, only in-frame clones are kept and a portion is missing. The data contain about 96,000 clones, approximately 80% of them seen just once; the ten biggest clones take up roughly 5.7%. Here the sequenced sample was blood, taken before dendritic cell vaccination. These receptors all stem from a human donor with glioblastoma.

The chain joins TRBV7-9 to TRBJ2-4, with D perhaps matching TRBD2 (5 bases). Germline V CDR1 and CDR2: SEHNR, FQNEAQ (reference sequence). The CDR3 has 14 residues. Trimming cost V 1 base and J 8 bases, with 12 bases left between them. CDR3 bases: TGTGCCAGCAGCTTAGAGGAGCAGAGGGACATTCAGTACTTC. Its protein product is CASSLEEQRDIQYF.

J is TRBJ2-2 and V is TRBV28, with no clear D. Trimming shortened V by 3 bases and J by 3 bases, and 5 bases separated the two germline ends. The CDR3 covers 13 residues. In germline, CDR1 is MDHEN, CDR2 SYDVKM. The CDR3, as DNA: TGTGCCAGCAGTTTTAGTGACACCGGGGAGCTGTTTTTT. It is translated as CASSFSDTGELFF.

This clone was detected once. The genes are TRBV11-2 and TRBJ2-7, with D hard to call. CDR1 SGHAT and CDR2 FQNNGV come from the germline V gene. This CDR3 comprises 14 residues. The ends were cut back, 1 base at V and 2 bases at J, with 9 bases in the middle. CDR3 bases: TGTGCCAGCAGCTTAGGTCGCCAGGCCTACGAGCAGTACTTC. This sequence encodes CASSLGRQAYEQYF.

V usage is TRBV7-9 and J usage is TRBJ1-1; D unresolved. This CDR3 region has 13 residues. From germline, CDR1 is SEHNR and CDR2 FQNEAQ (reference sequence). Trimming pared 3 bases from V and 3 bases from J, leaving 8 bases between. For the CDR3, the DNA is TGTGCCAGCAGCTTTTCCCTCGACACTGAAGCTTTCTTT. It encodes CASSFSLDTEAFF.

This chain links TRBV5-1 with TRBJ1-1, with D possibly matching TRBD1 (5 bases). Germline V CDR1 and CDR2: SGHRS, YFSETQ. The CDR3 has 13 amino acids. The ends were cut back, 0 bases at V and 13 bases at J, with 16 bases in the middle. The CDR3 sequence is CASSLEGYEMVFF. CDR3 bases: TGCGCCAGCAGCTTGGAGGGGTATGAAATGGTTTTCTTT.

The chain uses TRBV28 and TRBJ2-7, with a possible D match to TRBD2 (6 bases). This CDR3 contains 13 residues. Trimming pared 6 bases from V and 2 bases from J, leaving 11 bases between. Per germline, CDR1 MDHEN and CDR2 SYDVKM. The CDR3 protein is CASSRDSPYEQYF. The CDR3 DNA follows: TGTGCCAGCAGCCGGGACTCCCCCTACGAGCAGTACTTC.

The gene calls are TRBV5-4 and TRBJ2-7; possibly TRBD2 for D (6 bases). Trimming removed 4 bases from V and 5 bases from J, with 25 bases in between. Germline values: CDR1 SGHNT, CDR2 YYREEE (reference sequence). The length of the CDR3 is 17 residues. CDR3 coding DNA: TGTGCCAGCAGCCCGACCAAACTGGGACTGGCCGTCGACGAGCAGTACTTC. Translated, it gives CASSPTKLGLAVDEQYF.

There are a few counts of this clone. The gene calls are TRBV19 and TRBJ1-2; the match to TRBD1 covers 7 bases. CDR1 is LNHDA and CDR2 is SQIVND in the germline V gene (reference sequence). The V segment lost 3 bases and the J segment 0 bases; nucleotides outside the gene matches: 10. This CDR3 region has 17 residues. The CDR3 region has the DNA TGTGCCAGTAGTATTATCAGAGGGACAGCTTCTAACTATGGCTACACCTTC. It yields the protein CASSIIRGTASNYGYTF. The full variable domain, in which reference TRBV19 and TRBJ1-2 provide the parts outside the CDR3, is DGGITQSPKYLFRKEGQNVTLSCEQNLNHDAMYWYRQDPGQGLRLIYYSQIVNDFQKGDIAEGYSVSREKKESFPLTVTSAQKNPTAFYLCASSIIRGTASNYGYTFGSGTRLTVV.

The chain carries TRBV27 and TRBJ1-1, with TRBD1 matching over 10 bases. The V gene's germline CDR1 is MNHEY and CDR2 SMNVEV (reference sequence). The CDR3 spans 14 residues. V lost 3 bases to trimming and J lost 6 bases; unmatched junction nucleotides: 4. CDR3 nucleotides: TGTGCCAGCAGTTTGACAGGGGGCTACCCTGAAGCTTTCTTT. Translated: CASSLTGGYPEAFF.

This clone has just one count. The chain is built from TRBV11-1 and TRBJ2-6, with 14 nucleotides matching TRBD2. The V and J ends lost 3 bases and 2 bases, in that order; junction bases with no gene match: 6. The CDR3 is 19 residues long. The germline gives CDR1 SGHAT, CDR2 FQDESV (reference sequence). CDR3 residues: CASSFNPGLAGAGANVLTF. CDR3 in DNA: TGTGCCAGCAGCTTTAACCCGGGACTAGCGGGGGCTGGGGCCAACGTCCTGACTTTC.

This chain links TRBV6-5 with TRBJ2-7, with a tentative D call TRBD2 (6 bases). Germline V gene lookup returns CDR1 MNHEY and CDR2 SVGAGI. CDR3 length: 14 amino acids. V was pared by 2 bases and J by 4 bases, with 12 bases between. Here the CDR3 reads CASSYAGSEYEQYF. The CDR3 DNA sequence: TGTGCCAGCAGTTACGCGGGGTCCGAGTACGAGCAGTACTTC.

This sequence joins TRBV7-9 and TRBJ2-3; 7 bases are a match to TRBD1. The CDR3 spans 16 residues. Germline V gives CDR1 SEHNR, CDR2 FQNEAQ (reference sequence). V lost 3 bases, J lost 2 bases, and 8 bases stayed unmatched. CDR3: CASSFKTTGNTDTQYF. The CDR3 DNA follows: TGTGCCAGCAGCTTCAAGACGACAGGGAACACAGATACGCAGTATTTT.

The chain carries TRBV28 and TRBJ2-7; TRBD1 matches 8 bases. This CDR3 has 15 residues. Germline assignment: CDR1 MDHEN and CDR2 SYDVKM. With 2 bases clipped from V and 7 bases from J, the junction kept 10 bases outside the gene matches. CDR3 residues: CASSLLSQGAREQYF. In DNA, the CDR3 is TGTGCCAGCAGTTTACTTTCCCAGGGGGCGCGAGAGCAGTACTTC.

This chain uses TRBV28 with TRBJ2-5; D remains unclear. CDR1 is MDHEN, CDR2 SYDVKM, per germline. Trimming took 8 bases from V and 7 from J, leaving 17 bases between them. The CDR3 sequence is 13 residues long. CDR3 coding DNA: TGTGCCAGCTCCGTCCCTTACGAGAGGACCCAGTACTTC. It yields the protein CASSVPYERTQYF.

The chain combines TRBV4-1 with TRBJ2-3; 8 nucleotides line up with TRBD2. CDR1 and CDR2 (germline): MGHRA, YSYEKL. J gave up 0 bases and V 1 base, and 6 bases lay outside the gene matches. CDR3 size: 17 residues. CDR3 amino acids: CASSQVGAGGSTDTQYF. The CDR3 DNA reads TGCGCCAGCAGCCAAGTGGGGGCGGGGGGTAGCACAGATACGCAGTATTTT.

This clone occurred a few times. The chain employs TRBV6-1 and TRBJ1-5; weak D call: TRBD1 (6 bases). Germline CDR1 reads MNHNS; CDR2 reads SASEGT. Between the trimmed V and J ends, which lost 6 bases and 0 bases, there was a span of 12 bases. The CDR3 spans 15 residues. The CDR3 loop is CASRAAGVSNQPQHF. The DNA for the CDR3 is TGTGCCAGCAGGGCGGCAGGGGTTAGCAATCAGCCCCAGCATTTT.